These 21 T cell receptor beta chains originate from one sample sequenced in a study of blood T cell repertoires in COVID-19. Assay used: immunoSEQ multiplex PCR; TCRdb lists only in-frame clones, some missing. The data show fewer than 300,000 clones, with approximately 85% seen just once and approximately 12% held by the top ten. The sample comprised peripheral blood. Every receptor here comes from a human donor in a cohort sampled during active COVID-19.

The chain links TRBV27 to TRBJ1-5; 10 bases align to TRBD1. The CDR3 has 14 amino acids. Germline CDR1 is MNHEY and CDR2 is SMNVEV (reference sequence). Unmatched junction bases numbered 2, after V lost 5 bases and J lost 4 bases. Here the CDR3 reads CASSMGQGNQPQHF. DNA of the CDR3: TGTGCCAGCAGTATGGGACAGGGGAATCAGCCCCAGCATTTT.

The chain employs TRBV21-1 and TRBJ1-2; TRBD1, the D gene given by the table, was not confirmed from the DNA. TRBV21-1 is designated a pseudogene. This CDR3 is built from 17 residues. DNA of the CDR3: TGTGCCAGCAGCAAAAGGTGGGACAGGGCAAGAAGCTATGGCTACACCTTC. Amino acids: CASSKRWDRARSYGYTF.

The chain is built from TRBV27 and TRBJ1-2; 7 bases agree with TRBD1. Germline trimming cut 5 bases from V and 4 bases from J; bases unmatched to any gene: 7. Germline V gene data show CDR1 as MNHEY and CDR2 as SMNVEV (reference sequence). The CDR3 runs to 14 residues. CDR3 sequence: CASSPGQRIYGYTF. CDR3 DNA: TGTGCCAGCAGTCCGGGACAGAGGATCTATGGCTACACCTTC.

The DNA for the CDR3 is TGCAGCGTTGCGTTAATCGGAGGCTACGAGCAGTACTTC. As protein: CSVALIGGYEQYF. This chain links TRBV29-1 with TRBJ2-7, with D possibly being TRBD2 (5 bases). The CDR3 covers 13 residues. CDR1 SQVTM and CDR2 ANQGSEA come from the germline V gene. Between the trimmed V and J ends, which lost 4 bases and 3 bases, there was a span of 13 bases.

The chain links TRBV19 to TRBJ2-2, with 14 bases matching TRBD2. Germline V gives CDR1 LNHDA, CDR2 SQIVND (reference sequence). This CDR3 has 18 residues. Unmatched junction bases numbered 11, after V lost 5 bases and J lost 6 bases. CDR3 bases: TGTGCCAGTAGTGACAGAGGGACTAGCGGGAGAACGGCCGGGGAGCTGTTTTTT. Translation gives CASSDRGTSGRTAGELFF.

V gene TRBV23-1 combines with J gene TRBJ2-1; D perhaps matches TRBD2 (6 bases). TRBV23-1 is assigned to the ORF class and has an uncertain function. CDR3 length: 19 amino acids. The V end was cut by 8 bases, the J end by 3 bases, with 29 bases between. The CDR3 DNA reads TGCGCCAGCGGAAGGGGCACCCCCCTGGAGGGAGACCTCTACAATGAGCAGTTCTTC. It translates to CASGRGTPLEGDLYNEQFF.

The chain employs TRBV27 and TRBJ2-1; 7 bases agree with TRBD2. V shed 6 bases, J shed 8 bases, and the junction held 13 bases outside the gene matches. The V gene's germline CDR1 is MNHEY and CDR2 SMNVEV (reference sequence). The CDR3 has 15 residues. The CDR3 spells CASRSGAPQMDEQFF. DNA for the CDR3: TGTGCCAGCAGGAGCGGGGCCCCCCAGATGGATGAGCAGTTCTTC.

This rearrangement joins TRBV5-1 to TRBJ2-7, with 10 bases matching TRBD2. V gave up 4 bases and J gave up 2 bases; unmatched junction bases: 12. Germline-derived CDR1 and CDR2 are SGHRS and YFSETQ. The CDR3 extends over 17 amino acids. The CDR3 nucleotides read TGCGCCAGCAGCAGCGGGACTAGCGCCCTAGGCACCTACGAGCAGTACTTC. Residues: CASSSGTSALGTYEQYF.

The rearrangement joins TRBV6-2 or TRBV6-3 to TRBJ1-6; 7 positions agree with TRBD1. The CDR3 is 13 residues long. Trimming at V came to 5 bases and at J to 9 bases, leaving 4 bases not matched to a gene. Germline V gives CDR1 MNHEY, CDR2 SVGEGT. The CDR3 DNA is TGTGCCAGCAGTGACAGGGCGTCTTCACCCCTCCACTTT. It translates to CASSDRASSPLHF.

The rearrangement uses TRBV5-8 and TRBJ1-1; D remains ambiguous. CDR1 and CDR2 (germline): SGHTS, YDEGEE. The CDR3 runs 12 residues. V lost 3 bases and J lost 7, with 10 bases in between. The CDR3 DNA follows: TGTGCCAGCAGCTGGGAGGAGTATGAAGCTTTCTTT. Amino acid sequence: CASSWEEYEAFF.

The rearrangement joins TRBV6-6 to TRBJ1-1; TRBD1 matches at 8 bases. The CDR3 spans 16 residues. V lost 5 bases, J lost 5 bases, and 13 bases stayed unmatched. Germline V gene sequence: CDR1 MNHNY, CDR2 SVGAGI (reference sequence). The CDR3, as DNA: TGTGCCAGCAGTCCTTCCGGGGGACAGGCGGCTACTGAAGCTTTCTTT. Protein product: CASSPSGGQAATEAFF.

The CDR3 reads CASSSPLAGSYNEQFF. CDR3 bases: TGTGCCAGCAGTTCCCCGCTAGCGGGGTCGTACAATGAGCAGTTCTTC. The V gene is TRBV6-5, the J gene TRBJ2-1; 9 bases align to TRBD2. Germline V lookup: CDR1 MNHEY, CDR2 SVGAGI. The CDR3 sequence is 16 residues long. The V and J ends lost 4 bases and 4 bases, in that order; junction bases with no gene match: 8.

The J gene is TRBJ2-5, the V gene TRBV4-1, with a weak D call TRBD1 (5 bases). Germline lookup yields CDR1 MGHRA and CDR2 YSYEKL. Trimming removed 1 base from V and 4 bases from J, with 10 bases in between. CDR3 length: 14 amino acids. CDR3 DNA: TGCGCCAGCAGCCAAGGGGCAGGGTCAGAGACCCAGTACTTC. Protein sequence: CASSQGAGSETQYF.

The rearrangement joins TRBV6-6 to TRBJ1-1; unclear D gene. The germline V gene encodes CDR1 MNHNY and CDR2 SVGAGI (reference sequence). Trimming removed 0 bases at V and 5 bases at J, with 7 bases between. The CDR3 is 13 amino acids. CDR3 region: CASSYSGETEAFF. The CDR3 bases are TGTGCCAGCAGTTACTCCGGGGAGACTGAAGCTTTCTTT.

V is TRBV10-3 and J is TRBJ1-1, with a weak D call TRBD1 (5 bases). The germline gives CDR1 ENHRY, CDR2 SYGVKD. The germline V and J ends were trimmed by 2 bases and 2 bases, with 9 bases remaining between them. This CDR3 comprises 14 residues. CDR3 sequence (DNA): TGTGCCATCAGTGAGGGGGGGGTAAACACTGAAGCTTTCTTT. It is translated as CAISEGGVNTEAFF.

The chain carries TRBV5-1 and TRBJ1-2; maybe TRBD1 (6 bases). The CDR3 has 13 residues. Germline V gene sequence: CDR1 SGHRS, CDR2 YFSETQ. Trimming stripped 0 bases from V and 3 bases from J, with 6 bases between. This chain's CDR3 is CASSLDRDYGYTF. The CDR3 bases are TGCGCCAGCAGCTTGGACAGGGACTATGGCTACACCTTC.

This clone was detected only once. The CDR3 here is CASSAAEGPRAQYF. CDR3 in DNA: TGTGCCAGCAGCGCCGCTGAGGGCCCAAGGGCCCAGTACTTC. This chain uses TRBV25-1 with TRBJ2-5, with D possibly TRBD2 on 5 matching bases. Germline CDR1 is MGHDK and CDR2 is SYGVNS. This CDR3 contains 14 residues. Trimming removed 6 bases from V and 9 bases from J, with 20 bases in between.

The V gene is TRBV7-3, the J gene TRBJ2-5; a possible D gene is TRBD2 (6 bases). CDR3 size: 13 residues. Germline assignment: CDR1 SGHTA and CDR2 FQGTGA. V gave up 1 base and J gave up 5 bases, with 8 bases separating them. CDR3 sequence: CASSLRGDETQYF. The CDR3 region has the DNA TGTGCCAGCAGCTTAAGGGGGGATGAGACCCAGTACTTC.

The gene calls are TRBV5-1 and TRBJ1-6; 9 nucleotides match TRBD1. Germline loops: CDR1 SGHRS, CDR2 YFSETQ. J lost 10 bases, V lost 0 bases, and 2 bases had no gene match. This CDR3 region has 14 residues. The CDR3 DNA sequence: TGCGCCAGCAGCTTGGGGACAGGGGAATCACCCCTCCACTTT. This encodes CASSLGTGESPLHF.

The chain uses TRBV10-1 and TRBJ2-7; tentative D call: TRBD2 (7 bases). Trimming took 8 bases from V and 0 from J, leaving 20 bases between them. Germline CDR1 and CDR2: WNHNN and SYGVQD (reference sequence). The length of the CDR3 is 16 residues. The CDR3 loop is CASLFMGGGYSYEQYF. In DNA form, the CDR3 reads TGCGCCAGCCTTTTCATGGGCGGGGGCTACTCCTACGAGCAGTACTTC.

This clone was picked up one time. The chain has TRBV25-1 and TRBJ2-5; 9 bases fit TRBD1. The CDR3 is 18 residues long. CDR1 MGHDK and CDR2 SYGVNS come from the germline V gene. Trimming cost V 3 bases and J 2 bases; bases outside gene matches: 13. The CDR3 is CASSDILGRDRAQETQYF. The CDR3 coding sequence is TGTGCCAGCAGTGATATTTTGGGTCGGGACAGGGCTCAAGAGACCCAGTACTTC.